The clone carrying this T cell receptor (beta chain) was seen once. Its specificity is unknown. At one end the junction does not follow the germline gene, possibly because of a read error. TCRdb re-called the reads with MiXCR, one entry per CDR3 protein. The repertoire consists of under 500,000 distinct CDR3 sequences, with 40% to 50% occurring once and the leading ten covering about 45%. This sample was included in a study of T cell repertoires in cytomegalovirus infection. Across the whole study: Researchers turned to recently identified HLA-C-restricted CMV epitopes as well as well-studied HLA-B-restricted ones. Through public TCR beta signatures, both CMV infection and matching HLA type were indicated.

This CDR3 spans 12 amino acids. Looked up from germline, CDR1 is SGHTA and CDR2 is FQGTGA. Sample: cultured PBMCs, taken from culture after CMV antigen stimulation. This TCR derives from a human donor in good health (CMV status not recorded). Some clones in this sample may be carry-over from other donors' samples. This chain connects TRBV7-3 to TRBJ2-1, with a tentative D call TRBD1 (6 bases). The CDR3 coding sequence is TGTGCCAGCAGGAGGGGGTTAAATGAGCAGTTGTTC. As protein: CASRRGLNEQLF.